This TCR beta chain was found in a study of shared clonotypes between healthy human individuals. Findings and limits, study-wide: Sharing across four donors was highest in naive CD4 (around 5%) and lowest in memory CD8 (about 0.4%). Rarefaction indicated that sorted-subset sequencing remained incomplete although depth was large.

On this clone: The antigen remains undetermined.

The table came from immunoSEQ multiplex PCR; TCRdb's copy has only in-frame clones and leaves some out. There are approximately 320,000 clones in the sample; about 74% occur only once, and approximately 10% lies in the top ten. A CD45RA-negative memory subset and a CD45RA+ naive subset were separated from the CD4+ cells. The sample taken for sequencing was memory CD4+ T cells sorted from blood. The subset is: CD45RA-negative fraction. The clonotype was recovered from a young man in good health.

CDR3 nucleotides: TGCGCCAGCAGCTCTCACGTAGGCAATGAGCAGTTCTTC. Amino acids: CASSSHVGNEQFF. The chain joins TRBV5-1 to TRBJ2-1, with D uncertain. The V end lost 3 bases, the J end lost 6 bases, and 10 bases lay between the germline ends. Germline CDR1 is SGHRS and CDR2 is YFSETQ. The CDR3 has 13 residues.